These 8 T cell receptor beta chains were sequenced from one sample in a study of cytomegalovirus exposure and HLA in healthy donors. Repertoires were generated with immunoSEQ multiplex PCR, while TCRdb's copy carries only in-frame clones and drops some. The data show about 50,000 clones, with just over 85% seen just once and about 6.7% held by the top ten. The sequencing input was PBMCs. The receptors come from a woman younger than 45 in good health and CMV-seronegative.

The chain couples TRBV2 to TRBJ2-1; 7 nucleotides align to TRBD2. The V gene's germline CDR1 is SNHLY and CDR2 FYNNEI. The ends lost 7 bases at V and 10 bases at J; junction bases unmatched: 19. CDR3 length: 16 residues. DNA for the CDR3: TGTGCCAGCACCCTAACTAGCGTAGCCCGGTTAAAAGAGCAGTTCTTC. Translation gives CASTLTSVARLKEQFF.

V is TRBV7-2 and J is TRBJ1-1, with 9 bases that match TRBD1. The ends lost 5 bases at V and 6 bases at J; junction bases unmatched: 10. This CDR3 comprises 15 residues. Germline assignment: CDR1 SGHTA and CDR2 FQGNSA. CDR3 bases: TGTGCCAGCAGCACCAGGACAGGGGCGGTTGCTGAAGCTTTCTTT. It translates to CASSTRTGAVAEAFF. Combining the CDR3 with reference TRBV7-2 and TRBJ1-1 gives the whole variable domain GAGVSQSPSNKVTEKGKDVELRCDPISGHTALYWYRQSLGQGLEFLIYFQGNSAPDKSGLPSDRFSAERTGGSVSTLTIQRTQQEDSAVYLCASSTRTGAVAEAFFGQGTRLTVV.

The rearrangement uses TRBV2 and TRBJ2-1; 10 bases are a match to TRBD2. CDR3 length equals 14 residues. Germline V gene sequence: CDR1 SNHLY, CDR2 FYNNEI. Trimming at V came to 5 bases and at J to 7 bases, leaving 5 bases not matched to a gene. As DNA, the CDR3 is TGTGCCAGCAGTAGCGGGAGGGCCTGGAATGAGCAGTTCTTC. This encodes CASSSGRAWNEQFF.

This chain links TRBV28 with TRBJ1-5, with 9 bases lining up with TRBD1. J lost 5 bases, V lost 7 bases, and 15 bases had no gene match. This CDR3 spans 17 amino acids. Germline values: CDR1 MDHEN, CDR2 SYDVKM. The CDR3 DNA reads TGTGCCAGCAAGACTATTCTGGGACAGGGATCCCATCAGCCCCAGCATTTT. The encoded protein is CASKTILGQGSHQPQHF.

This clone appeared a single time. The chain recombines TRBV19 with TRBJ2-1, with TRBD1 as a possible D gene (5 bases). Trimming pared 6 bases from V and 3 bases from J, leaving 9 bases between. CDR1 LNHDA and CDR2 SQIVND come from the germline V gene (reference sequence). The CDR3 is 13 amino acids. CDR3 loop: CASSRTLYNEQFF. DNA of the CDR3: TGTGCCAGTAGCAGGACACTCTACAATGAGCAGTTCTTC.

This clone was seen more than once but under ten times. V gene TRBV18 combines with J gene TRBJ2-1, with 7 bases fitting TRBD2. Trimming took 2 bases from V and 6 from J; bases not matched to a gene: 13. The length of the CDR3 is 17 residues. Germline values: CDR1 KGHSH, CDR2 LQKENI. This CDR3 is CASSPLQRDVAGNEQFF. The CDR3 DNA is TGTGCCAGCTCACCATTACAGCGGGATGTGGCTGGCAATGAGCAGTTCTTC.

The gene calls are TRBV30 and TRBJ2-6; perhaps TRBD1 as D (5 bases). The CDR3 has 17 amino acids. V lost 5 bases, J lost 0 bases, and 17 bases lay in between. In germline, CDR1 is GTSNPN, CDR2 SVGIG (reference sequence). This chain's CDR3 is CAWAEGALSSGANVLTF. CDR3 DNA: TGTGCCTGGGCTGAAGGGGCACTCAGCTCTGGGGCCAACGTCCTGACTTTC.

The V and J genes are TRBV27 and TRBJ1-1; 7 bases map to TRBD1. After removal of 1 base from V and 4 bases from J, the junction contained 3 bases not matched to a gene. CDR3 size: 14 residues. CDR1 is MNHEY and CDR2 is SMNVEV in the germline V gene (reference sequence). Here the CDR3 DNA reads TGTGCCAGCAGTTTATTGACAGGGTTCACTGAAGCTTTCTTT. Its protein product is CASSLLTGFTEAFF.